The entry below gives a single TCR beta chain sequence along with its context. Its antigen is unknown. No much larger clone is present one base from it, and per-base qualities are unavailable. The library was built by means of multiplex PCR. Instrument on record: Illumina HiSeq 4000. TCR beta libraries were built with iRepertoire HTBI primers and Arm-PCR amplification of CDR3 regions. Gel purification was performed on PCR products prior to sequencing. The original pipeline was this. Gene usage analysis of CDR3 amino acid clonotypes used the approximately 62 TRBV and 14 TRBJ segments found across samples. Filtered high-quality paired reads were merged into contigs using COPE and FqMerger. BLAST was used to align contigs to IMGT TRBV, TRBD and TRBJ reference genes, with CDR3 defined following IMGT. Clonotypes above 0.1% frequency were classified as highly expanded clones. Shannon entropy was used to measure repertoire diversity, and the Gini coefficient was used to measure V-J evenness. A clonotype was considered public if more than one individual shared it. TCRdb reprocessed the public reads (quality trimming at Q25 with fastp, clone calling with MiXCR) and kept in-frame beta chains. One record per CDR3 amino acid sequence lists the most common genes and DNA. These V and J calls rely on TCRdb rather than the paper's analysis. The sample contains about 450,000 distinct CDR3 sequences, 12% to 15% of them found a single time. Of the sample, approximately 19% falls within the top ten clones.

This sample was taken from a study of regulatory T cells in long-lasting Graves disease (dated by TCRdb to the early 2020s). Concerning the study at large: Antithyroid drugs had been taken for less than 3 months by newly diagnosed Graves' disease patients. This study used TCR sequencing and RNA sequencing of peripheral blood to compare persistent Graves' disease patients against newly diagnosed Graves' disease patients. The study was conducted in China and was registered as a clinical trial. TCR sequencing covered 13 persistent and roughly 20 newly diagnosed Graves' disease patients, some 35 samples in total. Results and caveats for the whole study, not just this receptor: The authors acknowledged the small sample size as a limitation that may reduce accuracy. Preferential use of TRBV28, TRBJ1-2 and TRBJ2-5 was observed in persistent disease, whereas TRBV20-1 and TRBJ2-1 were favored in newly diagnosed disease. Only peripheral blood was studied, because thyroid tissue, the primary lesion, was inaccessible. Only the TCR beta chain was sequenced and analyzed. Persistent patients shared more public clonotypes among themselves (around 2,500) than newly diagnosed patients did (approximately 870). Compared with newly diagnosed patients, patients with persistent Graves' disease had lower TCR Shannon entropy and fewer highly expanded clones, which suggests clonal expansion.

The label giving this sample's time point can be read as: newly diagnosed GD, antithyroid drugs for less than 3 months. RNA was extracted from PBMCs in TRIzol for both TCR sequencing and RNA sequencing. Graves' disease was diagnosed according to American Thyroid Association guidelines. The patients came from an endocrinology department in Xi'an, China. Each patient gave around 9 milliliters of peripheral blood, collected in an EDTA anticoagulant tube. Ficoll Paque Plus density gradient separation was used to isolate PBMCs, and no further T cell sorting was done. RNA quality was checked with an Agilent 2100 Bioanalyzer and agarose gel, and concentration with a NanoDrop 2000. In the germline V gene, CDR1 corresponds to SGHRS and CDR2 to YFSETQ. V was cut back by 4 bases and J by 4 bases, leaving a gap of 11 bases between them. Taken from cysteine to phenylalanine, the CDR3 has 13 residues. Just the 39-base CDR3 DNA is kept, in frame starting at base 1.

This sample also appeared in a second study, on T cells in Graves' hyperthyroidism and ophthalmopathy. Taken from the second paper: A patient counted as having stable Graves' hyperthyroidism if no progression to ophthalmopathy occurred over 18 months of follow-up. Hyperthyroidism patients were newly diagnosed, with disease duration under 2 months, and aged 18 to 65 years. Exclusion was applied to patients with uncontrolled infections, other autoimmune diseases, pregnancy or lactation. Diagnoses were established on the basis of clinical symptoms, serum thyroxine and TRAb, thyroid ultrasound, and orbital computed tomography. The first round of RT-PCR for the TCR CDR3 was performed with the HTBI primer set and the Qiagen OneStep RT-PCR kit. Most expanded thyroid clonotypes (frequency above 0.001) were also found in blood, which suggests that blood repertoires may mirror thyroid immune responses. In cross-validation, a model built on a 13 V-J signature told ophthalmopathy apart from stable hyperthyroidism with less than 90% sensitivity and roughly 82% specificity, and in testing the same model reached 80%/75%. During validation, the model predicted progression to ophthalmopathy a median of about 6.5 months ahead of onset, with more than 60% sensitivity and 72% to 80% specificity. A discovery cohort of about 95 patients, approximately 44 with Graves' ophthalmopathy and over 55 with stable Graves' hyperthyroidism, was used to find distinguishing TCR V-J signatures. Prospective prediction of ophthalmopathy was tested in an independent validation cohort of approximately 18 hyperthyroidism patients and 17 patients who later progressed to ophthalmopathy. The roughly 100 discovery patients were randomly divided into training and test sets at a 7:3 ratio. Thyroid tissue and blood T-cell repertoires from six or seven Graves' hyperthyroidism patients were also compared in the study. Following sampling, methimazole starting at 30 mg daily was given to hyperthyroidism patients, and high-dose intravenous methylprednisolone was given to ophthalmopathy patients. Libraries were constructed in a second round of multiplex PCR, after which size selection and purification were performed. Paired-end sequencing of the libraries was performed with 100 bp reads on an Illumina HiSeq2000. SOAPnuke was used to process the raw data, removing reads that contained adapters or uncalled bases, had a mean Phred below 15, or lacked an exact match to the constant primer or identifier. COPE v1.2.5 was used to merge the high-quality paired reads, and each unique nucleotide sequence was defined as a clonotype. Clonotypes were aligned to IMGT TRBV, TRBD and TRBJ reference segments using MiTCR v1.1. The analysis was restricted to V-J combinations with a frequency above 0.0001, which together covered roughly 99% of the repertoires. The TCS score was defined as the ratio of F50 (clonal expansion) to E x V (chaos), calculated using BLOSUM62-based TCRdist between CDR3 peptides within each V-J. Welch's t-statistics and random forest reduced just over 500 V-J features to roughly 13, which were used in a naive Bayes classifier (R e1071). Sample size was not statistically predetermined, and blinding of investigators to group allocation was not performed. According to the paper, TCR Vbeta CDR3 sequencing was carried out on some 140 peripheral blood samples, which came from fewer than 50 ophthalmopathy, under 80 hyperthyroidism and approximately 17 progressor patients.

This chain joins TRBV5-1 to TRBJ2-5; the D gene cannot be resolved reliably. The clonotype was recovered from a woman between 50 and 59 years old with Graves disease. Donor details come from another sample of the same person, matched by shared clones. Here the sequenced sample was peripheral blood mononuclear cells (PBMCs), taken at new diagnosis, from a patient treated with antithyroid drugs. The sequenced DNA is TGCGCCAGCAGCATAGAGGACGGAGAGACCCAGTACTTC. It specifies CASSIEDGETQYF.